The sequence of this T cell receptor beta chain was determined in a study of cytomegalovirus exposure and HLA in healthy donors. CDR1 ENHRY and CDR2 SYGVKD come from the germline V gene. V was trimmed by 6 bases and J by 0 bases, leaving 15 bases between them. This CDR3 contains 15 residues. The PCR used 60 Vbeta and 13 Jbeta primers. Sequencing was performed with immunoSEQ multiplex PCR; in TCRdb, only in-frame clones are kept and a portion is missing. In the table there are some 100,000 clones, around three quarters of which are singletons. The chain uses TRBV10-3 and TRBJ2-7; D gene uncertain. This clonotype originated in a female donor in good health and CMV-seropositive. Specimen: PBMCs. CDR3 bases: TGTGCCATCAGCAACTGGAGAAGGAGCTCCTACGAGCAGTACTTC. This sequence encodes CAISNWRRSSYEQYF.